These T cell receptor beta chains were read from a single sample in a study of blood T cell repertoires in COVID-19. TCRdb keeps only in-frame clones here, not all; method: immunoSEQ multiplex PCR. Of roughly 50,000 clones listed, 75% to 85% are singletons. Material: peripheral blood. Every receptor here comes from a man aged 35 to 55 with acute or convalescent COVID-19. The CDR3 runs from the conserved cysteine through the conserved F or W. D genes are given only for firm matches. Where a row states a size, it is once, few, many or the class of an expanded clone; other rows omit it.

V	J	size	length	D	DNA	CDR3
TRBV19	TRBJ1-2	.	15	TRBD1	TGTGCCAGTAGTACCGGGACAGGGGTATACTATGGCTACACCTTC	CASSTGTGVYYGYTF
TRBV9	TRBJ2-7	.	12	.	TGTGCCAGCGGTTCTAACTCCTACGAGCAGTACTTC	CASGSNSYEQYF
TRBV7-9	TRBJ2-2	.	14	.	TGTGCCAGCAGCCCATGGACAAAAAGGGGGGAGCTGTTTTTT	CASSPWTKRGELFF
TRBV7-2	TRBJ2-1	.	15	TRBD1	TGTGCCAGCAGCTTAGAGGGGGCGGCATACAATGAGCAGTTCTTC	CASSLEGAAYNEQFF
TRBV7-2	TRBJ2-2	.	17	TRBD2	TGTGCCAGCAGCTTACCGTGGACTAGCACTTACACCGGGGAGCTGTTTTTT	CASSLPWTSTYTGELFF
TRBV7-2	TRBJ2-5	.	12	.	TGTGCCAGCAGCCTTTCTTTAGAGACCCAGTACTTC	CASSLSLETQYF
TRBV30	TRBJ2-7	.	15	.	TGTGCCTGGAGTCGGTCCGGAAGAGGTACCTACGAGCAGTACTTC	CAWSRSGRGTYEQYF
TRBV29-1	TRBJ2-7	.	13	TRBD1	TGCAGCGTTAATCCCGGGACAGGGAACGAGCAGTACTTC	CSVNPGTGNEQYF
TRBV5-4	TRBJ2-4	.	14	.	TGTGCCAGCAGCAAGGGAGGAGGGGTCACCATTCAGTACTTC	CASSKGGGVTIQYF
TRBV7-9	TRBJ2-5	.	11	.	TGTGCCAGCAACCCGCTAGGGACCCAGTACTTC	CASNPLGTQYF
TRBV15	TRBJ2-5	.	11	.	TGTGCCACCGGAGAGGAAGAGACCCAGTACTTC	CATGEEETQYF
TRBV19	TRBJ2-7	.	18	.	TGTGCCAGTAGTCATACTGCGGGTGGACTCCCTTACTCCTACGAGCAGTACTTC	CASSHTAGGLPYSYEQYF
TRBV6-6	TRBJ1-2	.	14	TRBD1	TGTGCCAGCAGTTCTAACAGGGGGCGTGTTGGCTACACCTTC	CASSSNRGRVGYTF
TRBV7-8	TRBJ1-3	few	18	.	TGTGCCAGCAGCTTAGCTCGCGGGGGTCCGTCCTCTGGAAACACCATATATTTT	CASSLARGGPSSGNTIYF
TRBV6-2/TRBV6-3	TRBJ1-5	.	15	TRBD1	TGTGCCAGCACCCCCGGCGGACAGGGTGGGCAGCCCCAGCATTTT	CASTPGGQGGQPQHF
TRBV6-2/TRBV6-3	TRBJ2-3	.	15	TRBD2	TGTGCCAGCAGTTACGGTGGGGGGGGCACAGATACGCAGTATTTT	CASSYGGGGTDTQYF
TRBV12-3/TRBV12-4	TRBJ2-7	.	13	.	TGTGCCAGCAGTTATTACAGGTATTCCGAGCAGTACTTC	CASSYYRYSEQYF
TRBV7-8	TRBJ2-1	few	13	.	TGTGCCAGCAGCTTTTTCCGCGGGAATGAGCAGTTCTTC	CASSFFRGNEQFF
TRBV30	TRBJ2-7	.	12	TRBD1	TGTGCCTGGAGTTTGACAGGGGCCGAGCAGTACTTC	CAWSLTGAEQYF
TRBV5-1	TRBJ2-7	.	17	TRBD2	TGCGCCAGCAGCTTGCCGTCTAGCGGGGCCTTCTCCTACGAGCAGTACTTC	CASSLPSSGAFSYEQYF
TRBV2	TRBJ1-1	.	14	.	TGTGCCAGCAGTTTTGGACAAGCTTACACTGAAGCTTTCTTT	CASSFGQAYTEAFF
TRBV2	TRBJ1-1	.	14	.	TGTGCCAGCAGTGTAATCCAGACAGGTACTGAAGCTTTCTTT	CASSVIQTGTEAFF
TRBV12-3/TRBV12-4	TRBJ1-4	.	13	.	TGTGCCAGCAGTCTCAAAGGAGGTGAAAAACTGTTTTTT	CASSLKGGEKLFF
TRBV10-1	TRBJ2-1	.	15	TRBD1	TGCGCCAGCAGTGGCGGGACAGGGGCCTACAATGAGCAGTTCTTC	CASSGGTGAYNEQFF
TRBV28	TRBJ2-1	.	15	.	TGTGCCAGCAGCCCCCCCGTGGGGCTCTACAATGAGCAGTTCTTC	CASSPPVGLYNEQFF
TRBV6-6	TRBJ2-7	.	13	.	TGTGCCAGCAGACCGGACAGCCCCACGAGGAACTACTTC	CASRPDSPTRNYF
TRBV11-3	TRBJ2-3	.	15	.	TGTGCCAGCAGCTTAGCCGGACACAGGTCAGATACGCAGTATTTT	CASSLAGHRSDTQYF
TRBV20-1	TRBJ2-3	.	13	.	TGCAGTGCTAGTAGAGGGTACCCAGATACGCAGTATTTT	CSASRGYPDTQYF
TRBV9	TRBJ2-3	.	16	.	TGTGCCAGCAGCGTAGGGGCCGAAACCGGCACAGATACGCAGTATTTT	CASSVGAETGTDTQYF
TRBV19	TRBJ2-5	.	14	.	TGTGCCAGTAGTAGGTTCAGGTCCAGTGAGCCCCAGTACTTC	CASSRFRSSEPQYF
TRBV2	TRBJ1-5	.	14	.	TGTGCCAGCAGTACTGGAGTGAGCATTCAGCCCCAGCATTTT	CASSTGVSIQPQHF
TRBV30	TRBJ1-5	.	13	.	TGTGCCTGGAGAGACAGTTTCAATCAGCCCCAGCATTTT	CAWRDSFNQPQHF
TRBV18	TRBJ1-2	.	14	.	TGTGCCAGCTCCCCCGACAGGTGGGGATATGGCTACACCTTC	CASSPDRWGYGYTF
TRBV19	TRBJ2-5	.	14	TRBD2	TGTGCCAGTAGTATAGTACTAGCGGTAGAGACCCAGTACTTC	CASSIVLAVETQYF
TRBV21-1	TRBJ2-5	.	13	.	TGTGCCAGGACAGGACAGGGGCAAGAGACCCAGTACTTC	CARTGQGQETQYF
TRBV5-1	TRBJ1-1	.	14	TRBD1	TGCGCCAGCAGCCCGACAGGGATGAACACTGAAGCTTTCTTT	CASSPTGMNTEAFF
TRBV4-1	TRBJ1-5	.	15	.	TGCGCCAGCAGCCAAGATCCCAGTAGCAATCAGCCCCAGCATTTT	CASSQDPSSNQPQHF
TRBV7-7	TRBJ2-5	once	13	TRBD2	TGTGCCAGCAGCCCGGGACTAAGAGAGACCCAGTACTTC	CASSPGLRETQYF
TRBV5-4	TRBJ1-4	.	15	.	TGTGCCAGCAGACAGGACCTTGCAACTAATGAAAAACTGTTTTTT	CASRQDLATNEKLFF
TRBV7-9	TRBJ2-7	.	14	.	TGTGCCAGCAGCTTAGCTGGACACATTTACGAGCAGTACTTC	CASSLAGHIYEQYF